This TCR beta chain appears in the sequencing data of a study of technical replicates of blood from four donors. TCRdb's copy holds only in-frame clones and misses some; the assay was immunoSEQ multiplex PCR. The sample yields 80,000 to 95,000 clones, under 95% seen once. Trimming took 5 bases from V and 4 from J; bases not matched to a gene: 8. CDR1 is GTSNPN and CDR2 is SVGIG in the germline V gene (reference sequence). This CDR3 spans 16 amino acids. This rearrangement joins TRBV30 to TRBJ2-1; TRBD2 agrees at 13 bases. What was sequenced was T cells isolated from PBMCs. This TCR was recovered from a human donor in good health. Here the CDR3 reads CAWGRSTSGGYNEQFF. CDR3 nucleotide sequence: TGTGCCTGGGGACGATCGACTAGCGGGGGGTACAATGAGCAGTTCTTC.